The 5 T cell receptor beta chains below were found in one sample sequenced in a study of glioma-infiltrating T cells. TCR alpha and beta CDR3 regions were amplified from RNA using iRepertoire nested multiplex PCR. TCRdb independently ran MiXCR on the multiplex PCR reads; one entry per CDR3 protein. Here the sample spans about 190,000 distinct CDR3 sequences, about 32% being singletons. The specimen sequenced was glioma tissue, nonneoplastic brain tissue, or PBMCs (not recorded which). These receptors were collected from a human donor with low-grade glioma or glioblastoma, undergoing nonglioma brain surgery, or in good health (not recorded which).

This clonotype was counted many times. The gene calls are TRBV24-1 and TRBJ2-5; D is possibly TRBD1 (6 bases). V dropped 9 bases and J dropped 5 bases, with 12 bases sitting between them. Germline V gives CDR1 KGHDR, CDR2 SFDVKD. The CDR3 length is 12 residues. The CDR3 here is CATGGQGETQYF. Here the CDR3 DNA reads TGTGCCACCGGCGGGCAGGGGGAGACCCAGTACTTC.

This clonotype has only a few counts. The chain couples TRBV5-4 to TRBJ2-7; 7 positions match TRBD1. Germline V lookup: CDR1 SGHNT, CDR2 YYREEE (reference sequence). V shed 0 bases, J shed 2 bases, and the junction held 8 bases outside the gene matches. CDR3 length: 16 amino acids. As DNA, the CDR3 is TGTGCCAGCAGCTTGGAGGCGACAGGGACCCCCTACGAGCAGTACTTC. It translates to CASSLEATGTPYEQYF.

With respect to this clonotype: A much larger clone lies a single base off, so this may be a read error. The V and J genes are TRBV5-1 and TRBJ2-1; 9 positions match TRBD2. Germline lookup yields CDR1 SGHRS and CDR2 YFSETQ. The CDR3 contains 15 residues. J lost 3 bases, V lost 3 bases, and 4 bases had no gene match. The CDR3 here is CASSSGTSNYNEQFF. CDR3 nucleotides: TGCGCCAGCAGCTCCGGGACTAGCAACTACAATGAGCAGTTCTTC.

V gene TRBV5-1 combines with J gene TRBJ2-7, with 9 bases identical to TRBD2. Looked up from germline, CDR1 is SGHRS and CDR2 is YFSETQ. This CDR3 is 13 amino acids long. Losses at the gene ends were 0 bases for V and 6 bases for J; bases not matched to a gene: 1. CDR3 coding DNA: TGCGCCAGCAGCTTGGGAGCGGGGGGCGAGCAGTACTTC. Translation: CASSLGAGGEQYF. Variable domain in full (rest from reference TRBV5-1 and TRBJ2-7): KAGVTQTPRYLIKTRGQQVTLSCSPISGHRSVSWYQQTPGQGLQFLFEYFSETQRNKGNFPGRFSGRQFSNSRSEMNVSTLELGDSALYLCASSLGAGGEQYFGPGTRLTVT.

This chain joins TRBV14 and TRBJ2-1; 11 nucleotides agree with TRBD2. The ends lost 3 bases at V and 5 bases at J; junction bases unmatched: 9. Germline lookup yields CDR1 SGHDN and CDR2 FVKESK. The CDR3 length is 17 residues. The CDR3 loop is CASSHLGRGLADNEQFF. DNA of the CDR3: TGTGCCAGCAGCCACCTAGGCCGGGGACTAGCGGACAATGAGCAGTTCTTC.